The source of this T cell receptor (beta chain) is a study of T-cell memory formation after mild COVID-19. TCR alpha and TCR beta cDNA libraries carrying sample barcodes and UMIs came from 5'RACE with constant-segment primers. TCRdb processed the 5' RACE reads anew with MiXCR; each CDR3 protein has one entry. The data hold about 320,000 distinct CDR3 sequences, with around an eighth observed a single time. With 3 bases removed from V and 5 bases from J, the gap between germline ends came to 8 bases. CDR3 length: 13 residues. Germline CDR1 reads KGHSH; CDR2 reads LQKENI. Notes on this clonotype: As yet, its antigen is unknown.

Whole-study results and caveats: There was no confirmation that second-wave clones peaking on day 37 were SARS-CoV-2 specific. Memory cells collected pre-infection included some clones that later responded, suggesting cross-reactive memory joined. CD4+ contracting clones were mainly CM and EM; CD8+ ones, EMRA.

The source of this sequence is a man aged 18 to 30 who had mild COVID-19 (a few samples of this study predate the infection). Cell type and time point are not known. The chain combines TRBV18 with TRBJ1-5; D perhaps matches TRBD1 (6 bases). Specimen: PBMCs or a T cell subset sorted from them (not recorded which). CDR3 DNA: TGTGCCAGCTCACCCGGACAGTATCAGCCCCAGCATTTT. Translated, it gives CASSPGQYQPQHF.